The T cell receptor beta chain described here comes from a study of T-cell memory formation after mild COVID-19. Study-wide context: The two donors had largely donor-specific TCR clusters.

Study conclusions and caveats: Pre-infection memory already had some responding clones, implying cross-reactive memory joined.

Concerning this clonotype itself: Its antigen remains unknown.

The 5'RACE method, run with constant-segment primers, produced TCR alpha and TCR beta cDNA libraries (carrying sample barcodes and UMIs). TCRdb re-called the 5' RACE reads through MiXCR, storing one row per CDR3 protein. In the table there are roughly 600,000 distinct CDR3 sequences, about a sixth of which are singletons. With 0 bases clipped from V and 2 bases from J, the junction kept 5 bases outside the gene matches. CDR1 and CDR2 (germline): SGHKS, YYEKEE (reference sequence). The CDR3 consists of 15 residues. The rearrangement joins TRBV5-5 to TRBJ2-7; the match to TRBD2 covers 7 bases. This TCR came from an adult woman who had mild COVID-19 (a few samples of this study predate the infection). Cell type and time point are not known. The sample consisted of PBMCs or a T cell subset sorted from them (not recorded which). This chain's CDR3 is CASSLARDYTYEQYF. The DNA for the CDR3 is TGTGCCAGCAGCTTGGCCCGGGACTACACCTACGAGCAGTACTTC.